The 26 T cell receptor beta chains listed next were all sequenced from one sample in a study of T cells expressing NK-cell markers. For each CDR3 protein, TCRdb gives one entry from its re-call of the 5' RACE reads, without DNA. This sample's clone table lists roughly 160,000 distinct CDR3 sequences. Sequencing was carried out using blood T cells: a sorted CD56 or NKG2C T cell subset, CD4+ or CD8+ T cells, or bulk PBMC T cells (not recorded which). Receptors were obtained from a woman aged 18-70 years in good health.

The chain employs TRBV3-1 and TRBJ1-1; TCRdb designates TRBD1, a call that cannot be tested without DNA. CDR1 is LGHDT, CDR2 YNNKEL, per germline (reference sequence). The CDR3 runs to 14 residues. The CDR3 loop reads CASSQQPGHTEAFF.

The gene calls are TRBV6-5 and TRBJ2-7; the D call of TRBD1 rests on TCRdb alone, since no DNA is present to check it. Germline values: CDR1 MNHEY, CDR2 SVGAGI. The length of the CDR3 is 14 residues. CDR3: CASRLGTFDYEQYF.

V gene TRBV25-1 combines with J gene TRBJ2-7; absent DNA, TCRdb's TRBD1 call cannot be checked. CDR1 and CDR2 (germline): MGHDK, SYGVNS. This CDR3 has 14 amino acids. The CDR3 loop is CASSGAGEKYEQYF.

The rearrangement uses TRBV9 and TRBJ2-1; TCRdb's D call, TRBD1, is unchecked because there is no DNA. This CDR3 spans 16 amino acids. Germline CDR1 is SGDLS and CDR2 is YYNGEE. This chain's CDR3 is CASSRPGGRSYNEQFF.

The chain joins TRBV11-1 to TRBJ2-1; as DNA is missing, the TRBD2 call by TCRdb cannot be tested. The CDR3 loop spans 19 amino acids. Germline V gene data show CDR1 as SGHAT and CDR2 as FQDESV (reference sequence). The CDR3 here is CASSLLGSVLAGLENEQFF.

This chain joins TRBV12-5 and TRBJ1-5; as DNA is missing, the TRBD1 call by TCRdb cannot be tested. Germline V gene sequence: CDR1 LGHNT, CDR2 FRNRAP. CDR3 length equals 16 residues. The CDR3 loop reads CASGLVLGDRGQPQHF.

The CDR3 spells CASSLQGPALSNEQFF. V gene TRBV5-5 combines with J gene TRBJ2-1; TCRdb outputs TRBD1, but without DNA this stays unchecked. Germline-derived CDR1 and CDR2 are SGHKS and YYEKEE (reference sequence). The length of the CDR3 is 16 residues. The whole variable domain, remainder taken from reference TRBV5-5 and TRBJ2-1, is DAGVTQSPTHLIKTRGQQVTLRCSPISGHKSVSWYQQVLGQGPQFIFQYYEKEERGRGNFPDRFSARQFPNYSSELNVNALLLGDSALYLCASSLQGPALSNEQFFGPGTRLTVL.

The V and J genes are TRBV30 and TRBJ1-2; there is no DNA to check the TCRdb D call of TRBD1. This CDR3 region has 13 residues. Germline loops: CDR1 GTSNPN, CDR2 SVGIG (reference sequence). The CDR3 protein is CACGTGGNYGYTF.

The chain joins TRBV12-3 or TRBV12-4 to TRBJ2-2; TCRdb's D call, TRBD2, is unchecked because there is no DNA. The CDR3 totals 19 residues. The CDR3 protein is CASSLRGLAGLVATGELFF.

This chain connects TRBV9 to TRBJ2-3; checking the TCRdb D call of TRBD2 is not possible without DNA. Germline CDR1 is SGDLS and CDR2 is YYNGEE. The CDR3 consists of 18 residues. The CDR3: CASSVRGELAELTDTQYF. Full variable domain (missing parts from reference TRBV9 and TRBJ2-3): DSGVTQTPKHLITATGQRVTLRCSPRSGDLSVYWYQQSLDQGLQFLIQYYNGEERAKGNILERFSAQQFPDLHSELNLSSLELGDSALYFCASSVRGELAELTDTQYFGPGTRLTVL.

V gene TRBV5-1 combines with J gene TRBJ2-1; TCRdb's D call of TRBD1 is untestable without DNA. The V gene's germline CDR1 is SGHRS and CDR2 YFSETQ. The CDR3 is 14 residues long. The CDR3 loop is CASSQGGSGNEQFF.

J is TRBJ2-5 and V is TRBV2. The germline V gene has CDR1 SNHLY and CDR2 FYNNEI. The CDR3 covers 13 residues. CDR3: CASNYGPQETQYF.

This chain joins TRBV28 and TRBJ2-7. This CDR3 spans 13 amino acids. Germline V gene lookup returns CDR1 MDHEN and CDR2 SYDVKM. The CDR3 is CATDLLGGVEQYF.

The chain combines TRBV2 with TRBJ2-3; TCRdb's D call of TRBD1 is untestable without DNA. Germline V gives CDR1 SNHLY, CDR2 FYNNEI. CDR3 length: 13 amino acids. CDR3 protein: CASRGDGTDTQYF.

The V call is TRBV7-9, the J call TRBJ1-1. Germline loops: CDR1 SEHNR, CDR2 FQNEAQ (reference sequence). This CDR3 is built from 14 residues. CDR3 region: CASSQEWVGAEAFF. Variable domain in full (rest from reference TRBV7-9 and TRBJ1-1): DTGVSQNPRHKITKRGQNVTFRCDPISEHNRLYWYRQTLGQGPEFLTYFQNEAQLEKSRLLSDRFSAERPKGSFSTLEIQRTEQGDSAMYLCASSQEWVGAEAFFGQGTRLTVV.

The chain recombines TRBV6-1 with TRBJ2-5; TCRdb names TRBD1, which stays unverified in the absence of DNA. This CDR3 contains 15 residues. Germline loops: CDR1 MNHNS, CDR2 SASEGT. The CDR3 reads CASRSGTGRFETQYF.

The gene calls are TRBV5-1 and TRBJ2-4; TCRdb indicates TRBD1, and absent DNA this call remains unverified. The CDR3 spans 16 residues. Germline CDR1 and CDR2: SGHRS and YFSETQ. CDR3 loop: CASSLGQTLAKNIQYF.

The CDR3 sequence is CASSLVSGSGGGYTF. The V and J genes are TRBV12-3 or TRBV12-4 and TRBJ1-2. The CDR3 has 15 residues.

V usage is TRBV4-1 and J usage is TRBJ2-3; TCRdb selects TRBD1, and the lack of DNA leaves this call unchecked. Germline V CDR1 and CDR2: MGHRA, YSYEKL. The CDR3 is made up of 17 amino acids. The CDR3 loop reads CASTTTTGTGYTDTQYF.

The chain has TRBV6-2 or TRBV6-3 and TRBJ2-1; the D gene TCRdb calls, TRBD1, cannot be checked with no DNA. The germline CDR1 and CDR2 sequences are MNHEY and SVGEGT. CDR3 length: 14 residues. CDR3 in amino acids: CASRRQGADNEQFF.

V and J are TRBV3-1 and TRBJ2-7; TCRdb selects TRBD1, and the lack of DNA leaves this call unchecked. This CDR3 has 15 residues. Germline assignment: CDR1 LGHDT and CDR2 YNNKEL (reference sequence). This CDR3 reads CASSQDRTGVYEQYF.

This chain uses TRBV28 with TRBJ2-2; no DNA is available, so the TRBD2 call from TCRdb remains unchecked. The V gene's germline CDR1 is MDHEN and CDR2 SYDVKM. The CDR3 has 15 amino acids. The CDR3 protein is CASSSGLAGVGELFF.

This chain connects TRBV20-1 to TRBJ2-4; TCRdb's assignment of TRBD2 cannot be checked, as there is no DNA. This CDR3 spans 15 amino acids. The germline V gene encodes CDR1 DFQATT and CDR2 SNEGSKA (reference sequence). The CDR3 protein is CSARDLATGSDIQYF.

The chain couples TRBV5-1 to TRBJ2-1; TCRdb's D gene call, TRBD1, goes unchecked for lack of DNA. The CDR3 runs to 16 residues. From germline, CDR1 is SGHRS and CDR2 YFSETQ. This CDR3 is CASSQTRGGRRNEQFF.

The chain links TRBV18 to TRBJ2-6; TCRdb proposes TRBD1, but this gene call is untestable without DNA. In germline, CDR1 is KGHSH, CDR2 LQKENI. The CDR3 consists of 16 residues. CDR3 sequence: CASSPTPGAGANVLTF.

The chain recombines TRBV9 with TRBJ1-3; TCRdb designates TRBD1, a call that cannot be tested without DNA. Germline V gives CDR1 SGDLS, CDR2 YYNGEE. This CDR3 has 15 residues. The CDR3 region is CASSVAGTLKNTIYF.